This T cell receptor beta chain was retrieved from a study of cytomegalovirus exposure and HLA in healthy donors. Remarks on this clone: The target antigen is unknown.

Researchers ran the PCR with 60 Vbeta and 13 Jbeta primers. TCRdb's table, derived via immunoSEQ multiplex PCR, lists solely in-frame clones and lacks some. The sample lists fewer than 100,000 clones; around 8% were seen once. Unrecorded immune exposure was likely among donors, who were nominally healthy when sampled. V was clipped by 1 base and J by 4 bases; unmatched bases: 8. CDR3 length: 16 amino acids. Germline V gene data show CDR1 as SGDLS and CDR2 as YYNGEE. Findings of the study overall: Likely technical artifact: a cluster of highly shared sequence variants.

The receptor was isolated from a man in his forties or fifties in good health and CMV-seronegative. The chain has TRBV9 and TRBJ2-5, with TRBD2 matching over 9 bases. What was sequenced was PBMCs. CDR3 in DNA: TGTGCCAGCAGCGTATTAGAGACTAGCGGAGGAGAGACCCAGTACTTC. Translated: CASSVLETSGGETQYF.